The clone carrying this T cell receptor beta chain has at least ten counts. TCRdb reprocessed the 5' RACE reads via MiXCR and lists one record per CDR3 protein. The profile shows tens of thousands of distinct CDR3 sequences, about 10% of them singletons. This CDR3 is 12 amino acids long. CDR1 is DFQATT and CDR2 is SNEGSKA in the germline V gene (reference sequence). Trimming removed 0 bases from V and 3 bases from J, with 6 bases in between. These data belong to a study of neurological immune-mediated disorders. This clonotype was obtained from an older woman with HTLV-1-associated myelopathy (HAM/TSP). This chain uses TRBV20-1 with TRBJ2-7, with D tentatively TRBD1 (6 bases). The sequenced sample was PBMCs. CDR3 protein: CSARDRGYEQYF. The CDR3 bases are TGCAGTGCTAGAGACAGGGGCTACGAGCAGTACTTC.